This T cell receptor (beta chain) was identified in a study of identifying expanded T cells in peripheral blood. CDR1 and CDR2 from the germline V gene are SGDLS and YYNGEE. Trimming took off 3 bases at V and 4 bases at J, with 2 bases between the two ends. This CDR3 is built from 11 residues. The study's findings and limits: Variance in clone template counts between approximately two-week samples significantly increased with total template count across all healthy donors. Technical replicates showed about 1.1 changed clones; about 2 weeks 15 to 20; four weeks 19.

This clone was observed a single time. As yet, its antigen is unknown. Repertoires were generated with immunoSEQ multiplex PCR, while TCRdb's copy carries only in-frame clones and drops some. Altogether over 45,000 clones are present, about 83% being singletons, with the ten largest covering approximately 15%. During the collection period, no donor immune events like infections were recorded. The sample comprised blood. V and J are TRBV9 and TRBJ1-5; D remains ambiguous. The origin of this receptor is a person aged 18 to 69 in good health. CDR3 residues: CASSDNQPQHF. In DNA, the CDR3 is TGTGCCAGCAGCGATAATCAGCCCCAGCATTTT.